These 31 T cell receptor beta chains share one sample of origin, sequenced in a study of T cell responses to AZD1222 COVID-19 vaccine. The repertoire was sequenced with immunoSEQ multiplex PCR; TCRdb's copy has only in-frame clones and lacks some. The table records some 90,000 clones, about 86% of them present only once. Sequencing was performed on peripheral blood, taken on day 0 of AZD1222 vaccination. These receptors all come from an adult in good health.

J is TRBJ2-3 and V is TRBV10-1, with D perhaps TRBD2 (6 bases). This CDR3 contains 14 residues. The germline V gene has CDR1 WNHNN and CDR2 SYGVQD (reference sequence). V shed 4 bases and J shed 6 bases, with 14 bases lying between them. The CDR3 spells CASSGRRDGDTQYF. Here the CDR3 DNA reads TGCGCCAGCAGTGGACGGCGGGATGGGGATACGCAGTATTTT.

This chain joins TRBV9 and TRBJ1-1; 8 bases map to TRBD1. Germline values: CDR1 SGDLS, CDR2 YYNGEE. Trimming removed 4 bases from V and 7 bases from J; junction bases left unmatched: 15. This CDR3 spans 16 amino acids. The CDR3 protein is CASSPGQGKEQGEAFF. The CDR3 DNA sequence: TGTGCCAGCAGCCCCGGACAGGGAAAGGAACAGGGTGAAGCTTTCTTT. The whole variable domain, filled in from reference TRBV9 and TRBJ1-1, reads DSGVTQTPKHLITATGQRVTLRCSPRSGDLSVYWYQQSLDQGLQFLIQYYNGEERAKGNILERFSAQQFPDLHSELNLSSLELGDSALYFCASSPGQGKEQGEAFFGQGTRLTVV.

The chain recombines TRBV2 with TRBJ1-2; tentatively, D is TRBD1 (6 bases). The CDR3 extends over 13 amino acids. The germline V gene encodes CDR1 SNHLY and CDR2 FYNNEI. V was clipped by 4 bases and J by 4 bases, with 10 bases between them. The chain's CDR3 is CASSGQALYGYTF. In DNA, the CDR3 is TGTGCCAGCAGTGGACAGGCCCTCTATGGCTACACCTTC.

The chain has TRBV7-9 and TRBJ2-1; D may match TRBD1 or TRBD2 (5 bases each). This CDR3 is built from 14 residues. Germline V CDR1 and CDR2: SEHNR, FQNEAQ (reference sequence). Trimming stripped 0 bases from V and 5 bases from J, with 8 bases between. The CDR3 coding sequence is TGTGCCAGCAGCTTAGCATTGGGGGACAATGAGCAGTTCTTC. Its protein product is CASSLALGDNEQFF.

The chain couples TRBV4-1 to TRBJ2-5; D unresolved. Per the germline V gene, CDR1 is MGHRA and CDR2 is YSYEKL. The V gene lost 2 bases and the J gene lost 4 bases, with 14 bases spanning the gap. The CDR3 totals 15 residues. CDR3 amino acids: CASSQFAKVGETQYF. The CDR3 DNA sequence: TGCGCCAGCAGCCAATTTGCCAAAGTGGGAGAGACCCAGTACTTC.

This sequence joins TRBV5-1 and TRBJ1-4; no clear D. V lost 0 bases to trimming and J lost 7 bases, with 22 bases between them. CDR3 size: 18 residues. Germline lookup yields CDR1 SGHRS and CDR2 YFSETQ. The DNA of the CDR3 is TGCGCCAGCAGCTTGGGCTCCACCGGGAGCCGCGTACGTGAAAAACTGTTTTTT. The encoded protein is CASSLGSTGSRVREKLFF.

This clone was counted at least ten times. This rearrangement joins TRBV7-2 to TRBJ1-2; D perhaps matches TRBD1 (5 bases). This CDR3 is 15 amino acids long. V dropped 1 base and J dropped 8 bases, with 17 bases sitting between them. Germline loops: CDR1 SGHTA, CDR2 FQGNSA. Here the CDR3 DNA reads TGTGCCAGCAGCTTAGGACAGACGGCTTCTAGGGGCTACACCTTC. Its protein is CASSLGQTASRGYTF.

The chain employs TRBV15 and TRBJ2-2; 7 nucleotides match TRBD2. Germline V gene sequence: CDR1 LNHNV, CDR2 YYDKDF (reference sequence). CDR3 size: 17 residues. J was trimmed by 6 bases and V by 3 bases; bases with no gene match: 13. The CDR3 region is CATSRGLGTTTSGELFF. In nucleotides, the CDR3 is TGTGCCACCAGCAGGGGGCTCGGGACTACTACCTCCGGGGAGCTGTTTTTT.

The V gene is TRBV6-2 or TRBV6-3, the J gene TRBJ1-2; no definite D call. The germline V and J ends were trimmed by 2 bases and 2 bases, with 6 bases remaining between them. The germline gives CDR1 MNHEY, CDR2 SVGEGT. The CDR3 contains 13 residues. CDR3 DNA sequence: TGTGCCAGCAGTTACATGGGGAACTATGGCTACACCTTC. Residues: CASSYMGNYGYTF.

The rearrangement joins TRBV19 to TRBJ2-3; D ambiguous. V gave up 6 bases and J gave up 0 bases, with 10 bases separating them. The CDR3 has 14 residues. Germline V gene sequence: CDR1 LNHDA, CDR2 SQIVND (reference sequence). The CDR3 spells CASREDPSTDTQYF. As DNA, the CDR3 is TGTGCCAGTAGAGAGGACCCTAGCACAGATACGCAGTATTTT.

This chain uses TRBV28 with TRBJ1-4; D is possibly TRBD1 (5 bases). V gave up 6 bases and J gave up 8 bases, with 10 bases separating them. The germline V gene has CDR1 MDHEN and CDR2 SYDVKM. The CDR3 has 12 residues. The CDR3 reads CASSRRTEKLFF. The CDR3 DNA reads TGTGCCAGCAGCCGACGGACAGAAAAACTGTTTTTT. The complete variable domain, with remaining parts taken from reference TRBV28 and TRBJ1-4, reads DVKVTQSSRYLVKRTGEKVFLECVQDMDHENMFWYRQDPGLGLRLIYFSYDVKMKEKGDIPEGYSVSREKKERFSLILESASTNQTSMYLCASSRRTEKLFFGSGTQLSVL.

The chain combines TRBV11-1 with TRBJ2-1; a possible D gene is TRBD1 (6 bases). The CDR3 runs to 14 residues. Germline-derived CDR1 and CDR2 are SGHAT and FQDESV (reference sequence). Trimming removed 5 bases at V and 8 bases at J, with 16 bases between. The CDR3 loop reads CASSPRTDQHEQFF. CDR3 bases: TGTGCCAGCAGCCCTAGGACAGATCAGCATGAGCAGTTCTTC.

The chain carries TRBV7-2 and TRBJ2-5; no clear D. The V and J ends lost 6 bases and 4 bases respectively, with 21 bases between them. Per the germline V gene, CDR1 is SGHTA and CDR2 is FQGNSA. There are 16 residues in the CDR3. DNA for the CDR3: TGTGCCAGCAGTTTCCGACCAAGGAGTGGCCCAGAGACCCAGTACTTC. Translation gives CASSFRPRSGPETQYF.

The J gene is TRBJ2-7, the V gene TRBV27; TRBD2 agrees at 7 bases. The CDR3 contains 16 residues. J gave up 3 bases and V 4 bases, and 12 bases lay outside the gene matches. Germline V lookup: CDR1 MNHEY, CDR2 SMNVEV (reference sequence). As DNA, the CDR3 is TGTGCCAGCAGTTCCCTAGCGGAGGGCCAAAACTACGAGCAGTACTTC. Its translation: CASSSLAEGQNYEQYF.

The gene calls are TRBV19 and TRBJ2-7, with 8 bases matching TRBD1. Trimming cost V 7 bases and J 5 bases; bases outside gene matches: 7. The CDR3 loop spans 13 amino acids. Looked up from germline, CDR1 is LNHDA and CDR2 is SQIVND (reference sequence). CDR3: CASNAQGGDEQYF. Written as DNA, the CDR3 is TGTGCCAGTAACGCACAGGGGGGTGACGAGCAGTACTTC.

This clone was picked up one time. CDR3 nucleotide sequence: TGTGCCAGCAGCTCCTGGGACTCCAATCAGCCCCAGCATTTT. The encoded protein is CASSSWDSNQPQHF. The rearrangement joins TRBV9 to TRBJ1-5; D may be TRBD1 (5 bases). CDR1 and CDR2 from the germline V gene are SGDLS and YYNGEE. Trimming cost V 4 bases and J 3 bases, with 11 bases left between them. CDR3 length: 14 residues. The entire variable domain, with the rest obtained from reference TRBV9 and TRBJ1-5, is as follows: DSGVTQTPKHLITATGQRVTLRCSPRSGDLSVYWYQQSLDQGLQFLIQYYNGEERAKGNILERFSAQQFPDLHSELNLSSLELGDSALYFCASSSWDSNQPQHFGDGTRLSIL.

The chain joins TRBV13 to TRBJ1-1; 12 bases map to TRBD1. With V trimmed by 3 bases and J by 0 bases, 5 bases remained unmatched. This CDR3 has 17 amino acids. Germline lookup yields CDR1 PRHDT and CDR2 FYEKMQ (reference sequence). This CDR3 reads CASSFLRDRGLNTEAFF. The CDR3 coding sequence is TGTGCCAGCAGCTTCCTCCGGGACAGGGGGCTGAACACTGAAGCTTTCTTT. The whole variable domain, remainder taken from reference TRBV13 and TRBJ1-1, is AAGVIQSPRHLIKEKRETATLKCYPIPRHDTVYWYQQGPGQDPQFLISFYEKMQSDKGSIPDRFSAQQFSDYHSELNMSSLELGDSALYFCASSFLRDRGLNTEAFFGQGTRLTVV.

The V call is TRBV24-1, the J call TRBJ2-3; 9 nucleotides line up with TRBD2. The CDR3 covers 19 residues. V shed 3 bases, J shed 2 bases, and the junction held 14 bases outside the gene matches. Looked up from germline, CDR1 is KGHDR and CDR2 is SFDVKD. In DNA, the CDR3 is TGTGCCACCAGTGATCAAACTAGCGGGTCCGTAAAGCTCACAGATACGCAGTATTTT. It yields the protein CATSDQTSGSVKLTDTQYF.

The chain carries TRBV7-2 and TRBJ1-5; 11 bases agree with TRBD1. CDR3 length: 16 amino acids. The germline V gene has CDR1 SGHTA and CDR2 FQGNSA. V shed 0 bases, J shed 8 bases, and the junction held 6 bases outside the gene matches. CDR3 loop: CASSLALVGQGEPQHF. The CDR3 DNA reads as TGTGCCAGCAGCTTAGCGCTGGTGGGACAGGGGGAGCCCCAGCATTTT.

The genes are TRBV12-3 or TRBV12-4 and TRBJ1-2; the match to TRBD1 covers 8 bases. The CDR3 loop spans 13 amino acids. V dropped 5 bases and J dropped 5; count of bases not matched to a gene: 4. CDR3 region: CASSQGQGYGYTF. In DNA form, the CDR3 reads TGTGCCAGCAGTCAAGGACAGGGTTATGGCTACACCTTC.

The CDR3 sequence is CASLSPRGSSYEQYF. The CDR3, as DNA: TGTGCCAGCCTTTCCCCCCGGGGGAGCTCCTACGAGCAGTACTTC. V and J are TRBV28 and TRBJ2-7; D may be TRBD2 (6 bases). CDR1 and CDR2 (germline): MDHEN, SYDVKM. V dropped 8 bases and J dropped 0 bases, with 17 bases sitting between them. This CDR3 contains 15 residues.

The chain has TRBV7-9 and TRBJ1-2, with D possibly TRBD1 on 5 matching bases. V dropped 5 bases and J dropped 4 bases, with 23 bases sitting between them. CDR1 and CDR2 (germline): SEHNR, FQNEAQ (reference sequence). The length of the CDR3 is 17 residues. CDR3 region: CASSPRESRAEAYGYTF. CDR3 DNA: TGTGCCAGCAGCCCCCGCGAAAGCAGGGCAGAGGCCTATGGCTACACCTTC.

The CDR3 loop is CASSAGVESPLHF. CDR3 coding DNA: TGCGCCAGCAGTGCAGGGGTCGAATCACCCCTCCACTTT. This sequence joins TRBV5-1 and TRBJ1-6; a weak D match, TRBD1 (6 bases). Trimming cost V 5 bases and J 10 bases, with 13 bases left between them. The CDR3 totals 13 residues. Germline values: CDR1 SGHRS, CDR2 YFSETQ.

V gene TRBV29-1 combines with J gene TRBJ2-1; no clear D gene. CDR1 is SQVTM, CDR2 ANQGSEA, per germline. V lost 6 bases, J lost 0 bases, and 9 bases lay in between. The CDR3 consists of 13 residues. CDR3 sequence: CSVKEDSYNEQFF. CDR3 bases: TGCAGCGTAAAGGAAGACTCCTACAATGAGCAGTTCTTC.

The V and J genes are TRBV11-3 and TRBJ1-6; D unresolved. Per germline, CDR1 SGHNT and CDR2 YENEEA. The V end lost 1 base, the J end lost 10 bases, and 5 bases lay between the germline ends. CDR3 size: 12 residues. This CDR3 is CASSLAQSPLHF. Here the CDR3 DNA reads TGTGCCAGCAGCTTAGCCCAGTCACCCCTCCACTTT.

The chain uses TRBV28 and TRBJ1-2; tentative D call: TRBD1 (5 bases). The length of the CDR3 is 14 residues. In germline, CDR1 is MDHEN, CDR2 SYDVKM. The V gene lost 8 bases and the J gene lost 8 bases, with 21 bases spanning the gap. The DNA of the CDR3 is TGTGCCAGCTCCCGGGACGGACTGCTCGGGGGCTACACCTTC. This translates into CASSRDGLLGGYTF.

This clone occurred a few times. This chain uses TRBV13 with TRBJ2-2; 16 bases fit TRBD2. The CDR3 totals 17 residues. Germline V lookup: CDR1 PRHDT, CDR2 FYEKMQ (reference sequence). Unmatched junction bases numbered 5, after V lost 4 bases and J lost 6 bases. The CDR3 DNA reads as TGTGCCAGCAGCTGGGGACTAGCGGGAGGGAGATCCGGGGAGCTGTTTTTT. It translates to CASSWGLAGGRSGELFF.

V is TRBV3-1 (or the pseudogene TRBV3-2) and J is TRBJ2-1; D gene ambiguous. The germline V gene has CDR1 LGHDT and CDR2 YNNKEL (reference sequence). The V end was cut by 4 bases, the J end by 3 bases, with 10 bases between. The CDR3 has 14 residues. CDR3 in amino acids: CASSLVDDYNEQFF. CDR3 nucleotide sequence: TGTGCCAGCAGCCTTGTGGACGACTACAATGAGCAGTTCTTC.

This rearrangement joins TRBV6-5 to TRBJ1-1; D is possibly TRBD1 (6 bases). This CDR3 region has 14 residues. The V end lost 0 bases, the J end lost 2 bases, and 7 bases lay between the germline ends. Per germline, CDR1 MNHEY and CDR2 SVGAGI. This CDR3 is CASSYSGGNTEAFF. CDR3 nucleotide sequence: TGTGCCAGCAGTTACTCAGGGGGAAACACTGAAGCTTTCTTT.

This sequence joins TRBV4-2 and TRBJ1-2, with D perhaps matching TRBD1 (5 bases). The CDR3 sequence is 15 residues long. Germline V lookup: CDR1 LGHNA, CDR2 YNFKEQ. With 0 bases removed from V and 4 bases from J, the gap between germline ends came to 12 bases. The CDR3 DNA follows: TGTGCCAGCAGCCAAGATAAATGGGGGGTCTATGGCTACACCTTC. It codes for CASSQDKWGVYGYTF.

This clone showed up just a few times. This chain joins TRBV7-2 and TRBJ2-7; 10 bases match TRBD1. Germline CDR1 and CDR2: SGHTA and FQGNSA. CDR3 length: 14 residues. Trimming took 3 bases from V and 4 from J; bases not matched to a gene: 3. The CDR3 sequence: CASSFPGQGYEQYF. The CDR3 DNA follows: TGTGCCAGCAGCTTTCCGGGACAGGGGTACGAGCAGTACTTC. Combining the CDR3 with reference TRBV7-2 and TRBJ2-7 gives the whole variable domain GAGVSQSPSNKVTEKGKDVELRCDPISGHTALYWYRQSLGQGLEFLIYFQGNSAPDKSGLPSDRFSAERTGGSVSTLTIQRTQQEDSAVYLCASSFPGQGYEQYFGPGTRLTVT.